This T cell receptor (beta chain) was found in a study of beta chain features in type 1 diabetes. The overall study: Patients and healthy donors were similar in age, gender and cell yields. All of the samples together had some 99 million sorted cells examined.

CD4+ cells of the naive, central memory, regulatory and stem cell-like memory types were sorted via CD45RO/CCR7/CD25/CD127/CD95/CD27. Concerning this clone: Its target is unknown.

What was sequenced were expressed TCRB transcripts, since all of the isolated RNA had been reverse transcribed. Generated by immunoSEQ multiplex PCR, the TCRdb table keeps only in-frame clones and is missing some. Among over 150,000 clones listed, about 13% were seen once. The CDR3 spans 15 residues. V was clipped by 6 bases and J by 0 bases, with 14 bases between them. Germline lookup yields CDR1 KGHSH and CDR2 LQKENI. Study findings and constraints: People with Type 1 diabetes carried modestly yet significantly shorter TCRB CDR3s in all four CD4+ subsets.

The sample comprised central memory CD4+ T cells from blood. The V and J genes are TRBV18 and TRBJ1-1; D might be TRBD1 (6 bases). This TCR derives from a woman aged 18 to 35 in good health. CDR3 protein: CASSISDSMNTEAFF. In DNA form, the CDR3 reads TGTGCCAGCTCGATCTCGGACAGCATGAACACTGAAGCTTTCTTT.